This T cell receptor beta chain was retrieved from a study of blood T cell repertoires in COVID-19. Overall study context: The samples span acute and convalescent COVID-19 from the United States, Italy and Spain. T cells, B-cell-depleted T cells, or PBMCs provided the cDNA or gDNA that served as material.

Germline CDR1 is MNHEY and CDR2 is SVGAGI. V was clipped by 4 bases and J by 5 bases; unmatched bases: 12. The CDR3 has 16 amino acids. In the authors' methods: Counts of nucleated cells, estimated from reference gene primer amplification, were obtained. Sequencing was performed with immunoSEQ multiplex PCR; in TCRdb, only in-frame clones are kept and a portion is missing. Clonal size and the V and J genes are those of that table, whereas D and trimming came from the DNA. The table records some 160,000 clones, around 90% of them present only once. The J gene is TRBJ2-5, the V gene TRBV6-5, with 8 bases identical to TRBD1. The sequence was collected from a man in his late teens or twenties with acute or convalescent COVID-19. Input material: peripheral blood. CDR3 loop: CASSSDREESWETQYF. Written as DNA, the CDR3 is TGTGCCAGCAGTTCGGACAGGGAAGAGAGTTGGGAGACCCAGTACTTC.